These 4 T cell receptor beta chains were all obtained from the same sample, sequenced in a study of blood T cell repertoires in COVID-19 (dated by TCRdb to between 2020 and 2021). Library generation was performed with the immunoSEQ multiplex PCR assay. TCRdb provides this immuneACCESS table in a form limited to in-frame rearrangements. Some clones are lacking; in checked studies, under half of them reflect an unresolved V gene, and why the rest are absent is not known. A total of about 180,000 clones appear in this sample, about 90% of them only once. Clones ranked in the top ten supply about 6.5% of the sample. Sequencing input: PBMCs or T cells enriched from blood (not recorded which). These receptors were collected from a woman in her forties or fifties who had recovered from COVID-19.

This clone occurred once. The CDR3 nucleotides are TGTGCCAGCAGGGACAGTCTCCAGGCCACCGGGGAGCTGTTTTTT. Its translation is CASRDSLQATGELFF. The V and J genes are TRBV2 and TRBJ2-2, with D perhaps matching TRBD1 (6 bases). CDR1 SNHLY and CDR2 FYNNEI come from the germline V gene. The V end lost 6 bases, the J end lost 4 bases, and 15 bases lay between the germline ends. The CDR3 consists of 15 residues.

The chain links TRBV19 to TRBJ1-1; possibly TRBD1 for D (6 bases). The CDR3 runs 11 residues. Trimming shortened V by 8 bases and J by 6 bases, and 10 bases separated the two germline ends. Germline-derived CDR1 and CDR2 are LNHDA and SQIVND (reference sequence). The CDR3 protein is CASQGMAEAFF. In DNA form, the CDR3 reads TGTGCCAGTCAGGGGATGGCTGAAGCTTTCTTT.

V is TRBV11-2 and J is TRBJ2-5; 8 bases match TRBD1. V lost 5 bases, J lost 1 base, and 9 bases stayed unmatched. The length of the CDR3 is 16 residues. Germline assignment: CDR1 SGHAT and CDR2 FQNNGV. The CDR3 sequence: CASSRNLGQGQETQYF. CDR3 in DNA: TGTGCCAGCAGCCGTAACCTTGGACAGGGCCAAGAGACCCAGTACTTC.

This chain joins TRBV19 and TRBJ1-5, with 7 bases fitting TRBD1. The CDR3 runs 16 residues. Germline CDR1 reads LNHDA; CDR2 reads SQIVND (reference sequence). V lost 2 bases and J lost 3; bases outside the gene matches: 7. CDR3 DNA sequence: TGTGCCAGTAGTATACCAGGGGGAATAGCCAATCAGCCCCAGCATTTT. This sequence encodes CASSIPGGIANQPQHF.